These 18 T cell receptor beta chains were all obtained from the same sample, sequenced in a study of monozygotic twins with cystic fibrosis. The data were produced by immunoSEQ multiplex PCR, yet TCRdb's version contains in-frame clones alone and is incomplete. The table includes about 16,000 clones, around 96% detected once. Sequencing was done on a sample of blood. The receptors stem from a girl aged 2 to 9 with cystic fibrosis.

This chain links TRBV5-6 with TRBJ2-7, with a weak D call TRBD2 (5 bases). CDR3 length equals 13 residues. Trimming removed 4 bases at V and 2 bases at J, with 10 bases between. Germline lookup yields CDR1 SGHDT and CDR2 YYEEEE. The DNA of the CDR3 is TGTGCCAGCAGCATCCGGGGTACCTACGAGCAGTACTTC. As protein: CASSIRGTYEQYF.

The CDR3 loop reads CASSLGAGTNQPQHF. The CDR3 DNA sequence: TGTGCCAGCAGCTTGGGAGCAGGGACCAATCAGCCCCAGCATTTT. V and J are TRBV5-6 and TRBJ1-5, with a weak D call TRBD1 (5 bases). This CDR3 is built from 15 residues. Per germline, CDR1 SGHDT and CDR2 YYEEEE. Trimming removed 0 bases from V and 3 bases from J, with 10 bases in between. Supplemented by reference TRBV5-6 and TRBJ1-5, the full variable domain reads DAGVTQSPTHLIKTRGQQVTLRCSPKSGHDTVSWYQQALGQGPQFIFQYYEEEERQRGNFPDRFSGHQFPNYSSELNVNALLLGDSALYLCASSLGAGTNQPQHFGDGTRLSIL.

The V call is TRBV2, the J call TRBJ2-1; 7 nucleotides align to TRBD2. This CDR3 has 14 residues. Germline CDR1 and CDR2: SNHLY and FYNNEI. The V segment lost 8 bases and the J segment 6 bases; nucleotides outside the gene matches: 10. The DNA for the CDR3 is TGTGCCAGCCTCCAAGCGGGGATGGTCAATGAGCAGTTCTTC. This encodes CASLQAGMVNEQFF. Together with reference TRBV2 and TRBJ2-1, the CDR3 gives the full variable domain: EPEVTQTPSHQVTQMGQEVILRCVPISNHLYFYWYRQILGQKVEFLVSFYNNEISEKSEIFDDQFSVERPDGSNFTLKIRSTKLEDSAMYFCASLQAGMVNEQFFGPGTRLTVL.

The chain links TRBV18 to TRBJ2-2; TRBD1 or TRBD2 may be the D gene (5 bases each). The V gene lost 2 bases and the J gene lost 4 bases, with 14 bases spanning the gap. This CDR3 region has 16 residues. CDR1 and CDR2 (germline): KGHSH, LQKENI. The CDR3 protein is CASSPGTSKGTGELFF. The CDR3, as DNA: TGTGCCAGCTCACCAGGGACCAGCAAGGGCACCGGGGAGCTGTTTTTT. The whole variable domain, remainder taken from reference TRBV18 and TRBJ2-2, is NAGVMQNPRHLVRRRGQEARLRCSPMKGHSHVYWYRQLPEEGLKFMVYLQKENIIDESGMPKERFSAEFPKEGPSILRIQQVVRGDSAAYFCASSPGTSKGTGELFFGEGSRLTVL.

The chain combines TRBV4-2 with TRBJ2-2; TRBD2 might be the D (5 bases). Germline V CDR1 and CDR2: LGHNA, YNFKEQ. V gave up 1 base and J gave up 1 base, with 13 bases separating them. This CDR3 spans 17 amino acids. The CDR3 reads CASSQADLTWNTGELFF. The CDR3 DNA sequence: TGTGCCAGCAGCCAAGCGGACTTGACTTGGAACACCGGGGAGCTGTTTTTT.

The CDR3: CSVAEDTEAFF. The CDR3 nucleotides read TGCAGCGTTGCGGAGGACACTGAAGCTTTCTTT. This chain joins TRBV29-1 and TRBJ1-1; D uncertain. Between the trimmed V and J ends, which lost 4 bases and 3 bases, there was a span of 6 bases. Per germline, CDR1 SQVTM and CDR2 ANQGSEA. The CDR3 is 11 residues long.

The chain recombines TRBV5-1 with TRBJ2-1; D remains ambiguous. V was trimmed by 2 bases and J by 10 bases, leaving 19 bases between them. From germline, CDR1 is SGHRS and CDR2 YFSETQ. The CDR3 length is 15 residues. Written as DNA, the CDR3 is TGCGCCAGCAGCTTTAACCCTACCAGCCGGCGGGAGCAGTTCTTC. Amino acid sequence: CASSFNPTSRREQFF.

The chain has TRBV4-3 and TRBJ1-5, with a possible D match to TRBD1 (5 bases). Germline V CDR1 and CDR2: LGHNA, YSLEER. CDR3 length: 14 amino acids. Trimming removed 1 base from V and 5 bases from J, with 9 bases in between. The CDR3 loop reads CASSQVVGDQPQHF. DNA of the CDR3: TGCGCCAGCAGCCAAGTAGTGGGGGATCAGCCCCAGCATTTT.

Written as DNA, the CDR3 is TGTGCCAGCAGCGTCGACAAGGCCGGTGAGGGGGAAGCTTTCTTT. Its translation: CASSVDKAGEGEAFF. This chain links TRBV9 with TRBJ1-1; possibly TRBD1 for D (5 bases). Looked up from germline, CDR1 is SGDLS and CDR2 is YYNGEE. The V gene lost 2 bases and the J gene lost 8 bases, with 19 bases spanning the gap. This CDR3 spans 15 amino acids. The whole variable domain, filled in from reference TRBV9 and TRBJ1-1, reads DSGVTQTPKHLITATGQRVTLRCSPRSGDLSVYWYQQSLDQGLQFLIQYYNGEERAKGNILERFSAQQFPDLHSELNLSSLELGDSALYFCASSVDKAGEGEAFFGQGTRLTVV.

This sequence joins TRBV18 and TRBJ2-6, with D uncertain. The V and J ends lost 7 bases and 2 bases respectively, with 9 bases between them. The CDR3 covers 14 residues. Germline lookup yields CDR1 KGHSH and CDR2 LQKENI. The CDR3 here is CASFLGTGANVLTF. CDR3 nucleotides: TGTGCCAGCTTCCTGGGAACTGGGGCCAACGTCCTGACTTTC. Using reference TRBV18 and TRBJ2-6 for the parts outside the CDR3, the full variable domain is NAGVMQNPRHLVRRRGQEARLRCSPMKGHSHVYWYRQLPEEGLKFMVYLQKENIIDESGMPKERFSAEFPKEGPSILRIQQVVRGDSAAYFCASFLGTGANVLTFGAGSRLTVL.

This sequence joins TRBV28 and TRBJ2-3, with D maybe TRBD2 (6 bases). Germline V lookup: CDR1 MDHEN, CDR2 SYDVKM. The CDR3 totals 13 residues. Trimming pared 8 bases from V and 0 bases from J, leaving 9 bases between. The CDR3 region has the DNA TGTGCCAGCTCGGGGGAGAGCACAGATACGCAGTATTTT. It specifies CASSGESTDTQYF.

The chain links TRBV6-1 to TRBJ2-3; TRBD1 agrees at 11 bases. This CDR3 has 15 amino acids. Germline V gives CDR1 MNHNS, CDR2 SASEGT. Germline trimming cut 7 bases from V and 4 bases from J; bases unmatched to any gene: 7. CDR3 residues: CASNLGQGGPDTQYF. Here the CDR3 DNA reads TGTGCCAGCAACCTGGGACAGGGGGGCCCAGATACGCAGTATTTT.

CDR3 DNA: TGTGCCAGCAGCTTGGGACAGGACTTCTACGAGCAGTACTTC. Its protein is CASSLGQDFYEQYF. The chain joins TRBV7-8 to TRBJ2-7, with 8 bases identical to TRBD1. Germline CDR1 and CDR2: SGHVS and FQNEAQ. The CDR3 runs 14 residues. V lost 3 bases, J lost 3 bases, and 4 bases stayed unmatched.

The V call is TRBV7-6, the J call TRBJ1-6; D remains ambiguous. The CDR3 runs to 15 residues. Trimming removed 6 bases at V and 7 bases at J, with 16 bases between. Germline V gives CDR1 SGHVS, CDR2 FNYEAQ. DNA of the CDR3: TGTGCCAGCAGGCAAGCCGCGGTATCAAATTCACCCCTCCACTTT. This encodes CASRQAAVSNSPLHF.

The chain uses TRBV9 and TRBJ2-7; weak D call: TRBD1 (5 bases). The germline V gene encodes CDR1 SGDLS and CDR2 YYNGEE. This CDR3 region has 13 residues. Deletions cut 2 bases from V and 0 bases from J, with 6 bases between. CDR3 residues: CASSVDSSYEQYF. DNA for the CDR3: TGTGCCAGCAGCGTCGACAGCTCCTACGAGCAGTACTTC.

The chain couples TRBV5-1 to TRBJ2-3; TRBD2 matches at 14 bases. This CDR3 comprises 16 residues. V lost 4 bases, J lost 5 bases, and 6 bases stayed unmatched. Looked up from germline, CDR1 is SGHRS and CDR2 is YFSETQ. The CDR3 bases are TGCGCCAGCAGCCTCGGACTAGCGGGGGGCTTAGATACGCAGTATTTT. It yields the protein CASSLGLAGGLDTQYF.

The rearrangement uses TRBV6-5 and TRBJ1-1; D is unclear. Germline CDR1 MNHEY, CDR2 SVGAGI. The CDR3 is made up of 12 amino acids. The ends were cut back, 5 bases at V and 1 base at J, with 5 bases in the middle. DNA of the CDR3: TGTGCCAGCAGTCCTAGGAACACTGAAGCTTTCTTT. This gives the protein CASSPRNTEAFF.

The chain has TRBV14 and TRBJ1-1; D remains ambiguous. The germline CDR1 and CDR2 sequences are SGHDN and FVKESK. V was clipped by 4 bases and J by 6 bases, with 15 bases between them. CDR3 length: 14 residues. CDR3 sequence: CASSLPGSGPEAFF. The CDR3 nucleotides read TGTGCCAGCAGCCTCCCGGGGTCCGGTCCTGAAGCTTTCTTT.